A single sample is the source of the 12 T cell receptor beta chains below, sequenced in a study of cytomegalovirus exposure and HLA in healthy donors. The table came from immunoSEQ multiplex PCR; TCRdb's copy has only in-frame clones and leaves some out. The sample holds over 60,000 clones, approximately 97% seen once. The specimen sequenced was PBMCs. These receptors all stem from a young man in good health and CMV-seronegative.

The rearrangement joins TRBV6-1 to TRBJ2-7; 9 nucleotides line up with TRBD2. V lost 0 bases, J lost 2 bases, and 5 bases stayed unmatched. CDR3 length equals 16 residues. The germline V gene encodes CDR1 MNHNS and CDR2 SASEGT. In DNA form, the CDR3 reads TGTGCCAGCAGTGAAGCGGCGGGAGGGGGGGCCTACGAGCAGTACTTC. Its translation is CASSEAAGGGAYEQYF.

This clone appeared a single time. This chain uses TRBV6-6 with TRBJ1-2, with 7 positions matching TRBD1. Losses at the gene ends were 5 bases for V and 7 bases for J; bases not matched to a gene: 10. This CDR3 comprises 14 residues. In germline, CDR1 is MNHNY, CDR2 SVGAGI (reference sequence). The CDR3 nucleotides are TGTGCCAGCAGTCAGAGAACAGGGGATCGTGGCTACACCTTC. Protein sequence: CASSQRTGDRGYTF.

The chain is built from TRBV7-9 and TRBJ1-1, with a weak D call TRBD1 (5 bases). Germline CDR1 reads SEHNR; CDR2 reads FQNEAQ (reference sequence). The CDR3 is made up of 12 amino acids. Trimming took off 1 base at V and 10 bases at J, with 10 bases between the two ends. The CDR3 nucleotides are TGTGCCAGCAGCTTAGTAAACAGGCGAGCTTTCTTT. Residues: CASSLVNRRAFF.

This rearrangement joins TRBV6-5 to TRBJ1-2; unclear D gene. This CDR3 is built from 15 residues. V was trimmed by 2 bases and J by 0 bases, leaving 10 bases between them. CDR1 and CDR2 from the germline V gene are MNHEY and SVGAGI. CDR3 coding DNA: TGTGCCAGCAGTTACGCGTACTCTCCTAACTATGGCTACACCTTC. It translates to CASSYAYSPNYGYTF.

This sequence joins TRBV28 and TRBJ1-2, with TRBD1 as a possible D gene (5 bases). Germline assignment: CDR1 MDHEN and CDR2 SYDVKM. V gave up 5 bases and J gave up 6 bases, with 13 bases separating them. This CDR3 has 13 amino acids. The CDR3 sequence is CASSTQGTNGYTF. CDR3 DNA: TGTGCCAGCAGTACCCAGGGAACTAATGGCTACACCTTC.

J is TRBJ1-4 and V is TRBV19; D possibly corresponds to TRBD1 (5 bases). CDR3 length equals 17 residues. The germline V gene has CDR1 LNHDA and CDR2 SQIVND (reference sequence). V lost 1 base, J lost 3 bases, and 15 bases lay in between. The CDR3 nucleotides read TGTGCCAGTAGTATAGCCCCGCGGGAGGGGCCTAATGAAAAACTGTTTTTT. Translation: CASSIAPREGPNEKLFF.

The CDR3 DNA reads TGTGCCAGCAGCTTCGGGGGGAGCAATCAGCCCCAGCATTTT. It yields the protein CASSFGGSNQPQHF. The chain carries TRBV5-4 and TRBJ1-5, with D maybe TRBD1 (5 bases). V was shortened by 2 bases and J by 1 base, with 7 bases between the two germline ends. The CDR3 totals 14 residues. The germline CDR1 and CDR2 sequences are SGHNT and YYREEE (reference sequence).

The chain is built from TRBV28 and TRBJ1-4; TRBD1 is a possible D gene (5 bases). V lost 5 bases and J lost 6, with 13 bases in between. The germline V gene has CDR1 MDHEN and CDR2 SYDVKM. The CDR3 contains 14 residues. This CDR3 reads CASSQGQWYEKLFF. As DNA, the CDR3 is TGTGCCAGCAGTCAGGGTCAATGGTATGAAAAACTGTTTTTT. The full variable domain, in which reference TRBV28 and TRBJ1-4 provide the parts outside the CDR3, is DVKVTQSSRYLVKRTGEKVFLECVQDMDHENMFWYRQDPGLGLRLIYFSYDVKMKEKGDIPEGYSVSREKKERFSLILESASTNQTSMYLCASSQGQWYEKLFFGSGTQLSVL.

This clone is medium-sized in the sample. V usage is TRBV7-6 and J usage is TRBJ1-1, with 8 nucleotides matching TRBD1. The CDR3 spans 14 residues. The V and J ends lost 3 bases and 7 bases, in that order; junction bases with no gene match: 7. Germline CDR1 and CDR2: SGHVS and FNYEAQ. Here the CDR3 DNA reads TGTGCCAGCAGCTTGTCAGGGGGCAGAGATGAAGCTTTCTTT. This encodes CASSLSGGRDEAFF.

The CDR3: CASSQFYGYSQAFF. CDR3 in DNA: TGTGCCAGCAGCCAATTTTACGGGTACTCTCAAGCTTTCTTT. The rearrangement links TRBV14 to TRBJ1-1, with no clear D. V was cut by 2 bases and J by 9 bases, with 16 bases left in between. The CDR3 extends over 14 amino acids. Germline V gene sequence: CDR1 SGHDN, CDR2 FVKESK.

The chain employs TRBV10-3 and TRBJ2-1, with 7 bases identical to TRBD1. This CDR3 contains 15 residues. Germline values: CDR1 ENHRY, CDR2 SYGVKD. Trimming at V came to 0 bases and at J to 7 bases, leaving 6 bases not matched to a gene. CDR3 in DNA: TGTGCCATCAGTGAGTCGGAAGGGGGCAGAAATGAGCAGTTCTTC. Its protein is CAISESEGGRNEQFF.

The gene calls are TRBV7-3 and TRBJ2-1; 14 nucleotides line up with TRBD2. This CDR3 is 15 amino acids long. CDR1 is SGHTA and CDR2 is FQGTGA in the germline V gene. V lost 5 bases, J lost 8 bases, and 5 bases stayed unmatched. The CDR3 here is CASSPGLAGAHEQFF. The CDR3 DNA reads TGTGCCAGCAGCCCGGGACTAGCGGGGGCCCATGAGCAGTTCTTC.